The subject of this entry is one T cell receptor (beta chain). Source study methods: Using reference gene primer amplification, nucleated cell counts were estimated. The repertoire was sequenced with immunoSEQ multiplex PCR; TCRdb's copy has only in-frame clones and lacks some. That table furnishes V, J and clone size, whereas the DNA furnished D and trimming. The sample records 150,000 or so clones, approximately 87% being singletons. The data stem from a study of blood T cell repertoires in COVID-19. At the level of the study: The United States, Italy and Spain supplied acute and convalescent COVID-19 samples. PBMCs, B-cell-depleted T cells, or T cells were the source of the cDNA or gDNA that made up the material.

Germline CDR1 MDHEN, CDR2 SYDVKM. The CDR3 is made up of 15 amino acids. The ends were cut back, 3 bases at V and 2 bases at J, with 14 bases in the middle. What was sequenced was peripheral blood. This chain connects TRBV28 to TRBJ2-7; maybe TRBD2 (5 bases). The receptor was isolated from an elderly man with acute or convalescent COVID-19. This chain's CDR3 is CASSFGVVGTYEQYF. The CDR3 DNA reads TGTGCCAGCAGTTTCGGGGTAGTGGGAACCTACGAGCAGTACTTC.